The 16 T cell receptor beta chains in this list originate from one sample, sequenced in a study of T cell responses to AZD1222 COVID-19 vaccine. Data came from immunoSEQ multiplex PCR; TCRdb stores just in-frame clones and leaves some out. The repertoire holds over 95,000 clones, with 80% to 90% as singletons. Sequenced here: peripheral blood, sampled on day 0 of AZD1222 vaccination. Receptor source: an adult in good health.

This clone showed up many times. This chain uses TRBV11-1 with TRBJ1-1, with TRBD1 matching over 8 bases. This CDR3 spans 13 amino acids. Germline-derived CDR1 and CDR2 are SGHAT and FQDESV (reference sequence). With 4 bases clipped from V and 7 bases from J, the junction kept 5 bases outside the gene matches. CDR3 DNA sequence: TGTGCCAGCAGCTCTGGACAGGGTGGTGAAGCTTTCTTT. It encodes CASSSGQGGEAFF.

The rearrangement links TRBV6-1 to TRBJ1-1, with TRBD1 matching over 7 bases. Trimming at V came to 3 bases and at J to 3 bases, leaving 4 bases not matched to a gene. This CDR3 region has 14 residues. Germline loops: CDR1 MNHNS, CDR2 SASEGT. The CDR3 protein is CASSDQGEDTEAFF. DNA for the CDR3: TGTGCCAGCAGTGATCAGGGGGAGGACACTGAAGCTTTCTTT.

The chain combines TRBV7-9 with TRBJ2-2, with D unresolved. With 1 base removed from V and 4 bases from J, the gap between germline ends came to 4 bases. From germline, CDR1 is SEHNR and CDR2 FQNEAQ (reference sequence). This CDR3 is built from 13 residues. The CDR3 loop is CASSLDVTGELFF. The CDR3 DNA is TGTGCCAGCAGCTTAGATGTCACCGGGGAGCTGTTTTTT.

V gene TRBV10-3 combines with J gene TRBJ2-2; D possibly corresponds to TRBD1 (5 bases). This CDR3 is 15 amino acids long. Trimming removed 5 bases at V and 6 bases at J, with 16 bases between. Germline assignment: CDR1 ENHRY and CDR2 SYGVKD. Here the CDR3 reads CAISYTKATAGELFF. In nucleotides, the CDR3 is TGTGCCATCAGTTACACCAAGGCGACAGCCGGGGAGCTGTTTTTT.

The rearrangement joins TRBV7-9 to TRBJ1-1; D gene unclear. V lost 3 bases, J lost 2 bases, and 7 bases lay in between. The CDR3 covers 13 residues. Germline CDR1 reads SEHNR; CDR2 reads FQNEAQ (reference sequence). The CDR3 sequence: CASSFSGNTEAFF. In nucleotides, the CDR3 is TGTGCCAGCAGCTTTTCCGGAAACACTGAAGCTTTCTTT.

This clone was seen only once. The V gene is TRBV19, the J gene TRBJ2-3; D gene ambiguous. Trimming shortened V by 5 bases and J by 2 bases, and 8 bases separated the two germline ends. The germline V gene has CDR1 LNHDA and CDR2 SQIVND (reference sequence). The CDR3 has 13 amino acids. CDR3 sequence (DNA): TGTGCCAGTAGTCTAAGAACCACAGATACGCAGTATTTT. It codes for CASSLRTTDTQYF.

The table lists this clone with a few counts. This chain joins TRBV9 and TRBJ2-2; perhaps D is TRBD1 or TRBD2 (5 bases each). CDR1 and CDR2 from the germline V gene are SGDLS and YYNGEE. The V end lost 1 base, the J end lost 5 bases, and 18 bases lay between the germline ends. This CDR3 contains 17 residues. CDR3 in DNA: TGTGCCAGCAGCGTATCCCCCGGGACGACCTCAACCGGGGAGCTGTTTTTT. Protein sequence: CASSVSPGTTSTGELFF. Using reference TRBV9 and TRBJ2-2 for the parts outside the CDR3, the full variable domain is DSGVTQTPKHLITATGQRVTLRCSPRSGDLSVYWYQQSLDQGLQFLIQYYNGEERAKGNILERFSAQQFPDLHSELNLSSLELGDSALYFCASSVSPGTTSTGELFFGEGSRLTVL.

The chain employs TRBV7-2 and TRBJ2-5; 11 bases align to TRBD1. This CDR3 region has 16 residues. J was trimmed by 5 bases and V by 2 bases; bases with no gene match: 7. CDR1 SGHTA and CDR2 FQGNSA come from the germline V gene. The CDR3 DNA is TGTGCCAGCAGCTTAACCGGGACAGGGGGTTGGGAGACCCAGTACTTC. Its protein is CASSLTGTGGWETQYF.

This clone was recorded once. The chain has TRBV16 and TRBJ2-1; D unresolved. V shed 2 bases and J shed 3 bases, with 8 bases lying between them. Germline values: CDR1 KGHSY, CDR2 FQNENV. This CDR3 region has 14 residues. In DNA, the CDR3 is TGTGCCAGCAGCCAAGATAGTGGCTACAATGAGCAGTTCTTC. Amino acids: CASSQDSGYNEQFF.

The sample holds one count of this clone. The chain combines TRBV11-2 with TRBJ1-1; 7 nucleotides align to TRBD1. Germline V gene data show CDR1 as SGHAT and CDR2 as FQNNGV. CDR3 length: 16 amino acids. Losses at the gene ends were 1 base for V and 1 base for J; bases not matched to a gene: 6. The CDR3 DNA sequence: TGTGCCAGCAGCTTAGTCCACAGGGGCGGGAACACTGAAGCTTTCTTT. Its translation: CASSLVHRGGNTEAFF. The full variable domain, in which reference TRBV11-2 and TRBJ1-1 provide the parts outside the CDR3, is EAGVAQSPRYKIIEKRQSVAFWCNPISGHATLYWYQQILGQGPKLLIQFQNNGVVDDSQLPKDRFSAERLKGVDSTLKIQPAKLEDSAVYLCASSLVHRGGNTEAFFGQGTRLTVV.

The chain carries TRBV15 and TRBJ1-3; D may be TRBD1 (5 bases). CDR3 length: 16 residues. Between the trimmed V and J ends, which lost 0 bases and 0 bases, there was a span of 9 bases. Germline-derived CDR1 and CDR2 are LNHNV and YYDKDF (reference sequence). In DNA, the CDR3 is TGTGCCACCAGCAGAGATCCGGGGGGCTCTGGAAACACCATATATTTT. Translated: CATSRDPGGSGNTIYF.

The chain carries TRBV2 and TRBJ1-2; D might be TRBD1 (5 bases). Deletions cut 6 bases from V and 5 bases from J, with 19 bases between. Germline V gene sequence: CDR1 SNHLY, CDR2 FYNNEI. This CDR3 spans 15 amino acids. CDR3 nucleotides: TGTGCCAGCAGGTTCGGAGGGGAGAGCGTATATGGCTACACCTTC. This sequence encodes CASRFGGESVYGYTF.

The V gene is TRBV11-2, the J gene TRBJ1-1; TRBD1 matches 8 bases. There are 16 residues in the CDR3. Germline V CDR1 and CDR2: SGHAT, FQNNGV. V was clipped by 2 bases and J by 7 bases; unmatched bases: 12. CDR3 sequence (DNA): TGTGCCAGCAGCTTATGGGTGGTCAGGGGGCGGAATGAAGCTTTCTTT. It translates to CASSLWVVRGRNEAFF.

The rearrangement links TRBV7-2 to TRBJ1-5; D remains unclear. The CDR3 loop spans 13 amino acids. Germline-derived CDR1 and CDR2 are SGHTA and FQGNSA. With 1 base removed from V and 7 bases from J, the gap between germline ends came to 8 bases. This CDR3 is CASSLGVQQPQHF. CDR3 bases: TGTGCCAGCAGCTTAGGGGTGCAACAGCCCCAGCATTTT.

This clone was picked up one time. This chain joins TRBV30 and TRBJ1-5, with a weak D call TRBD1 (5 bases). The CDR3 totals 15 residues. V lost 2 bases and J 2 bases, leaving 13 bases between the germline ends. Germline V lookup: CDR1 GTSNPN, CDR2 SVGIG (reference sequence). Here the CDR3 reads CAWSLGSRGNQPQHF. CDR3 coding DNA: TGTGCCTGGAGTTTAGGCAGCAGGGGCAATCAGCCCCAGCATTTT.

The genes are TRBV27 and TRBJ1-1; D possibly corresponds to TRBD1 (6 bases). Germline values: CDR1 MNHEY, CDR2 SMNVEV (reference sequence). The CDR3 is 14 amino acids. V was shortened by 5 bases and J by 1 base, with 11 bases between the two germline ends. CDR3 in DNA: TGTGCCAGCAGTACCGGACAGAGGAACACTGAAGCTTTCTTT. This gives the protein CASSTGQRNTEAFF.